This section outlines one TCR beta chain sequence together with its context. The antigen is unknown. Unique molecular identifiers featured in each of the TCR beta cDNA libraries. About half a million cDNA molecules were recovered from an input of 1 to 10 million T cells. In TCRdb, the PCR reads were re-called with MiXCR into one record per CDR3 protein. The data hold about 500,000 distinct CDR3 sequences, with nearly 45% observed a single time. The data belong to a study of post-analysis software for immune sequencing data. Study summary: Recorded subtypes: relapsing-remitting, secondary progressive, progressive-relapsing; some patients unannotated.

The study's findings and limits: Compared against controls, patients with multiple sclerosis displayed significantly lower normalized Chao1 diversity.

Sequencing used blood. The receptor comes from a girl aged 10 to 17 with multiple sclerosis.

This CDR3 reads CASSPTAGTSGPEFYEQYF. The CDR3 DNA is TGTGCCAGCTCACCTACTGCCGGGACTAGCGGGCCGGAATTCTACGAGCAGTACTTC. The genes are TRBV18 and TRBJ2-7; the match to TRBD2 covers 12 bases. Germline-derived CDR1 and CDR2 are KGHSH and LQKENI. This CDR3 comprises 19 residues. V lost 3 bases, J lost 3 bases, and 15 bases stayed unmatched.